This T cell receptor beta chain stems from a study of T cells in localized non-small cell lung cancer (TCRdb year 2020). As for the study more broadly: The study examined T cell repertoires in roughly 240 patients with early-stage NSCLC and compared tumors with uninvolved tumor-adjacent lungs. A mean age of around 69 years was recorded for the NSCLC patients, of whom approximately 130 were male and 107 were female. The cohort consisted of approximately 240 treatment-naive NSCLC patients whose localized lung tumors had been resected. General conclusions and limits of the study: Uninvolved tumor-adjacent lung showed the highest T cell clonality, higher than tumor, which suggests more focused antigenic responses in the uninvolved tumor-adjacent lung. A median of 57 of the top 100 tumor clones turned up in the paired uninvolved adjacent lung, and some 28 of those clones also ranked among the top 100 of that same adjacent lung. Because the study design was exploratory, TCR variables were selected using unadjusted p-values without false-discovery rate correction. Because multi-region sequencing of the tumors was not done, intratumor heterogeneity could not be ruled out. Higher T cell density in blood was associated with longer overall survival, whereas higher clonality in adjacent lung was associated with shorter survival.

The immunoSEQ Assay was used to sequence TCR beta CDR3 regions from DNA. The study's processing was this. To compute T cell density, TCR beta template counts were normalized to usable DNA, which was estimated by amplifying housekeeping genes. The preseqR package was used to estimate richness by extrapolating to 400,000 templates for PBMC samples and to 120,000 templates for tissue samples. Clonality was taken to be one minus Pielou's evenness. To identify tissue-enriched TCRs, differential abundance testing was run on productive amino-acid clonotypes with a minimum total count of 5 and an alpha of 0.1. The Jaccard Index and the Morisita Overlap Index were used to quantify repertoire overlap between compartments. GLIPH grouped TCR beta CDR3s together with public tetramer-defined viral CDR3s, and a viral motif had to include at least three viral sequences and show V-gene enrichment. Sourced from immuneACCESS, this table was stored by TCRdb with only in-frame sequences that have V and J called. A share of the clones is absent; for the studies checked, an unresolved V gene accounts for under half, and the remainder has no known explanation. V and J calls and clone size are as listed in that table; D and trimming were resolved from the DNA. Here the sample has over a thousand clones; about 27% occur a single time. The leading ten clones occupy around 12% of the sample.

This clone has only a few counts. There is no known antigen for this receptor. No clone much larger than this one lies a single base away; base qualities are absent. CDR1 and CDR2 (SGHTA, FQGNSA) derive from the germline V gene. At the junction V is shortened by 4 bases and J by 8 bases; bases outside the gene matches: 4. The CDR3 runs 13 residues from the cysteine to the phenylalanine. Only CDR3 DNA remains: 39 bases, in frame from the first base. At diagnosis, tumor, uninvolved tumor-adjacent lung and peripheral blood were collected and then preserved as a mix of FFPE and fresh-frozen material. The V and J genes are TRBV7-2 and TRBJ2-1; TRBD2 fits 8 bases in the junction. The starting material was lung tumor tissue, obtained before any cancer treatment. The TCR sequence derives from a woman aged 40-69 years with stage II lung adenocarcinoma. The DNA sequence is given as TGTGCCAGCAGCTGGACTAGCATCGATGAGCAGTTCTTC. This is translated as CASSWTSIDEQFF.